This is a list of T cell receptor beta chains from one sample in a study of blood T cell repertoires in COVID-19. Sequencing used immunoSEQ multiplex PCR; TCRdb keeps in-frame clones, though not all of them. The sample contains under 450,000 clones, less than 90% of which appear only once. The sequenced sample was PBMCs or T cells enriched from blood (not recorded which). These receptors were obtained from a woman in her forties or fifties who had recovered from COVID-19. The conserved cysteine and the conserved F or W are not part of the CDR3 here. Fields, in order: V gene, J gene, CDR3 protein.

>TRBV19|TRBJ2-1
ASSSRTAEGYNEQF
>TRBV7-9|TRBJ2-3
ASSLRTSGGRTDTQY
>TRBV29-1|TRBJ2-7
SVGTSGNTYEQY
>TRBV11-2|TRBJ1-1
ASSLGRGNTEAF
>TRBV30|TRBJ2-2
AWSVQGATGELF
>TRBV6-2/TRBV6-3|TRBJ2-7
ASSLGQGPPEQY
>TRBV19|TRBJ1-6
ASSMGGRPYNSPLH
>TRBV6-5|TRBJ2-3
ASSGTGPDTQY
>TRBV6-2/TRBV6-3|TRBJ1-5
ASSYLGTPSNQPQH
>TRBV18|TRBJ2-5
ASSPRQGQETQY
>TRBV5-1|TRBJ1-2
ASSLVQGQGYT
>TRBV2|TRBJ2-3
ASSDESPFSTDTQY
>TRBV19|TRBJ1-2
ASSATAYGYT
>TRBV24-1|TRBJ2-1
ATSDRSSDYNEQF
>TRBV30|TRBJ2-5
AWSGQGNQGAQY
>TRBV20-1|TRBJ1-2
SAPGTFGYT
>TRBV11-2|TRBJ1-4
ASSLSGGANEKLF
>TRBV25-1|TRBJ2-7
ASSESPSYEQY
>TRBV13|TRBJ2-3
ASSLRLAGGPGRDTQY
>TRBV15|TRBJ1-1
ATSRDRGGNTEAF
>TRBV6-2/TRBV6-3|TRBJ1-5
ASSTHRGLSNQPQH
>TRBV18|TRBJ1-1
ASSPRGAANTEAF
>TRBV9|TRBJ2-7
ASSVATGSYEQY
>TRBV9|TRBJ1-3
ASSPPRGSGNTIY
>TRBV30|TRBJ1-1
AWTVAGGASRNTEAF
>TRBV19|TRBJ2-1
ASSGSSGRLTSEQF
>TRBV6-5|TRBJ2-3
ASSYSLSTDTQY
>TRBV19|TRBJ1-2
ASSLNYGYT
>TRBV19|TRBJ2-3
ASSIASSGTSTDTQY
>TRBV29-1|TRBJ1-5
STLGGAGQPQH
>TRBV28|TRBJ1-2
ASSTPYGYT
>TRBV5-1|TRBJ2-1
ASSSSPSGNRDEQF
>TRBV6-5|TRBJ2-7
ASSYGDSSSYEQY
>TRBV11-3|TRBJ2-3
ASSLGGRSSTDTQY
>TRBV14|TRBJ1-1
ASSWGRTTEAF
>TRBV10-3|TRBJ2-5
AISDTSETQY
>TRBV20-1|TRBJ2-5
SASRLRGRTYQETQY
>TRBV19|TRBJ1-5
ASSISAWRVGLSENQPQH
>TRBV2|TRBJ1-3
ASTLDNGNTIY
>TRBV7-2|TRBJ2-6
ASSLASGSGANVLT
>TRBV6-5|TRBJ2-7
ASRSGLAAREQY
>TRBV7-2|TRBJ2-7
ASSQGTHVYEQY
>TRBV9|TRBJ2-3
ASGLAGSTDTQY